This T cell receptor (beta chain) was recorded in a study of identical twins. Study observations and caveats: The authors noted that invariant MAIT and iNKT cells could partly confound zero-insertion analyses.

Template switching (which added a universal primer site) was used, and cDNA carried unique molecular identifiers. Using its own MiXCR run on the 5' RACE reads, TCRdb lists one record per CDR3 protein. The sample lists 200,000 to 250,000 distinct CDR3 sequences, over 12% occurring once. A note on this clonotype: Its antigen is not identified.

Germline CDR1 and CDR2: SGHRS and YFSETQ. The CDR3 totals 13 residues. Trimming stripped 4 bases from V and 8 bases from J, with 12 bases between. The donors were all healthy and Caucasian. Input material: memory (CD45RO+) T cells sorted from blood. This clonotype was sampled from a woman younger than 30 in good health. V and J are TRBV5-1 and TRBJ2-2, with unresolved D. The CDR3 DNA follows: TGCGCCAGCAGCCAAGGCCCTGGGGGGGAGCTGTTTTTT. It is translated as CASSQGPGGELFF.